The entry that follows covers one TCR beta chain sequence. No antigen is known for it. At one of its ends the junction is not consistent with the germline gene, which may arise from a read error. This sample is part of a study of T cells in Graves' hyperthyroidism and ophthalmopathy (dated by TCRdb to 2018 to 2020). Looking at the study overall: Peripheral blood samples were taken at the time of initial diagnosis, prior to any treatment. To identify TCR V-J signatures that set the groups apart, the researchers used a discovery cohort of 100 patients, made up of around 42 with Graves' ophthalmopathy and 57 with stable Graves' hyperthyroidism. Whether ophthalmopathy could be predicted prospectively was tested in an independent validation cohort made up of approximately 19 hyperthyroidism patients plus 17 patients who later progressed to ophthalmopathy. The 90 to 100 discovery patients were randomly split 7:3 into training and test sets. In addition, the study compared T-cell repertoires in thyroid tissue and in blood from 6 or 7 Graves' hyperthyroidism patients. After sampling, hyperthyroidism patients received methimazole starting at 30 mg daily, and ophthalmopathy patients received high-dose intravenous methylprednisolone. TCR Vbeta CDR3 sequencing of 135 peripheral blood samples (over 40 ophthalmopathy, 75 hyperthyroidism and approximately 17 progressor patients) is reported in the paper. General findings and caveats noted by the study authors: Most expanded thyroid clonotypes (frequency above 0.001) were also detected in blood, suggesting blood repertoires may reflect thyroid immune responses. A model built on a 13 V-J signature distinguished ophthalmopathy from stable hyperthyroidism, reaching approximately 89% sensitivity and about 81% specificity in cross-validation and 80%/75% in testing. Sample size was not statistically predetermined, and blinding of investigators to group allocation was not performed. In validation, the model predicted progression to ophthalmopathy with approximately 71% sensitivity and around 72% specificity, a median of 6.5 months before onset.

Via the germline V gene (reference sequence), CDR1 is SEHNR and CDR2 FQNEAQ. The CDR3, from cysteine to phenylalanine, totals 15 residues. Solely the CDR3 DNA is kept, with 45 bases framed from the first base. A patient counted as having stable Graves' hyperthyroidism if no progression to ophthalmopathy occurred over 18 months of follow-up. Hyperthyroidism patients were newly diagnosed, had a disease duration of under 2 months, and were aged 18 to 65 years. The study excluded patients with uncontrolled infections, other autoimmune diseases, pregnancy or lactation. Diagnoses were established on the basis of clinical symptoms, serum thyroxine and TRAb, thyroid ultrasound, and orbital computed tomography. PBMCs were isolated from about 10 ml of fresh peripheral blood by Ficoll-Paque density gradient centrifugation. Total RNA was extracted with Trizol reagent, and quality was checked on an Agilent 2100 Bioanalyzer.

Amplification of TCR beta CDR3 regions was carried out from RNA transcripts. The first round of RT-PCR for the TCR CDR3 was performed with the HTBI primer set and the Qiagen OneStep RT-PCR kit. Libraries were constructed in a second round of multiplex PCR, after which size selection and purification were performed. Sequencing of the libraries was done on an Illumina HiSeq2000 using paired-end 100 bp reads. In the original analysis: Raw data were processed with SOAPnuke, discarding reads with adapters, uncalled bases, mean Phred below 15, or no exact constant-primer or identifier match. COPE v1.2.5 was used to merge high-quality paired reads, and clonotypes were defined as unique nucleotide sequences. MiTCR v1.1 was used to align the clonotypes against IMGT TRBV, TRBD and TRBJ reference segments. Analysis was restricted to V-J combinations with a frequency above 0.0001, which covered about 99% of repertoires. A TCS score was defined as the ratio between F50 (clonal expansion) and ExV (chaos), using BLOSUM62-based TCRdist between CDR3 peptides within each V-J. Welch's t-statistics and random forest reduced 500 to 550 V-J features to some 14, which were used in a naive Bayes classifier (R e1071). The Morisita-Horn index was used to measure how similar the thyroid and blood repertoires were. TCRdb reprocessed the public reads (quality trimming at Q25 with fastp, clone calling with MiXCR) and kept in-frame beta chains. Identical CDR3 proteins give one entry, which carries the most common genes and DNA. These V and J calls derive from TCRdb rather than the authors' analysis. This sample is represented by nearly 750,000 distinct CDR3 sequences; approximately 40% of them were singletons. About a third of the sample is held by the ten biggest clonotypes.

The sequence is built from TRBV7-9 and TRBJ1-1; TRBD1 agrees with 8 junctional bases. Sequencing was done on a sample of blood. This clonotype was obtained from a woman between 35 and 50 years old with Graves' hyperthyroidism. The DNA sequence reads TGCGCCAGCAGTGACGCCCAGGGGGCTAACACTGAAGCTTTCTTT. Translation gives CASSDAQGANTEAFF.